This T cell receptor (beta chain) stems from a study of graft-versus-host responses after intestinal transplantation (dated by TCRdb to the early 2020s). Regarding the complete study: The transplants that recipients received were multivisceral, liver-intestinal, or isolated intestinal. Donor T cell macrochimerism was defined as a peak of at least 4% donor T cells among recipient peripheral blood mononuclear cells. Samples from a few later patients were sequenced in-house on an Illumina MiSeq with MiXCR processing rather than by the commercial service. After intestinal transplantation, graft-versus-host and host-versus-graft alloreactive T cell clones in the graft, circulation and bone marrow were tracked using bulk TCR-beta CDR3 sequencing. Every recipient was given anti-thymocyte globulin induction, followed by 3 to 4 years of maintenance tacrolimus and steroids. Alloreactive clones were identified by sequencing pre-transplant mixed lymphocyte reaction products and comparing these products with unstimulated pre-transplant donor and recipient T cells. A cohort of about two dozen intestinal transplant recipients, including one retransplant, was enrolled, and a few patients lacking pretransplant specimens were excluded. Overall study results and their limits: In patients with donor T cell macrochimerism, the allografts had high GvH to HvG T cell clonal ratios. Conclusions were limited by the relatively low number and heterogeneity of intestinal transplant patients. GvH clones were found in recipient bone marrow, and some of the GvH clones appeared earlier in ileal mucosa or blood, which is consistent with an intestinal mucosal origin. Early after transplant, peak levels of circulating GvH clones were found to be associated with declines in HvG clones.

CDR1 SNHLY and CDR2 FYNNEI were looked up in the germline V gene. The CDR3 runs 15 residues from the cysteine to the phenylalanine. The DNA shown is the 45-base CDR3, in frame from base 1. Germline trimming amounts to 4 bases on V and 2 bases on J, with 6 as the count of junction bases outside the gene matches. Remarks on this clone: Its recognized antigen is unknown. Per-base qualities were not stored, and no clone one base away is much larger.

Receptor libraries were prepared by the immunoSEQ multiplex PCR assay. For most patients, genomic DNA was isolated using the Qiagen DNeasy Blood and Tissue Kit and was shipped frozen to Adaptive Biotechnologies for TCR sequencing. For most patients, genomic DNA was subjected to high-throughput TCR-beta CDR3 sequencing by Adaptive Biotechnologies. The original methods were these. TCR sequencing data were retrieved from Adaptive's ImmunoSEQ software for around 18 patients, whereas a few other patients were processed with MiXCR and VDJtools. To correct CD4 versus CD8 sorting errors, any sequence found in both subsets at a frequency ratio below 5:1 was removed. CDR3 nucleotide sequences shared between donor and recipient were removed because their origin could not be assigned. Alloreactive clones required at least 2-fold expansion over unstimulated cells and minimum CFSE-low frequency of 0.002% (template counts) or 0.001% (read counts). A clone was considered mappable if detected in the sequenced pre-transplant spleen, lymph node, or MLR CFSE-low populations of the donor or recipient. The cumulative frequency of alloreactive clones was calculated as a percentage of all sequences, weighted by copy number. TCRdb limited this immuneACCESS table to in-frame rearrangements with V and J called. A share of clones is missing; checked studies link under half to unresolved V genes, and the rest is unexplained. That table supplies the V and J calls and clone size; D and trimming were determined from the DNA. This sample comprises around 110,000 clones, about 92% of them detected only once. The ten largest make up roughly 1.2% of the sample.

In the paper's terms, the time point label means: cells obtained before transplantation from donor or recipient. CD3+CD4+ and CD3+CD8+ populations were FACS-sorted from unstimulated pre-transplant donor and recipient cells taken from spleen or lymph nodes. The TCR was taken from a human donor who was the organ donor for an intestinal transplant. Here the sequenced sample was unstimulated CD8+ T cells sorted from spleen or lymph node cells, taken before transplant. The V and J segments used are TRBV2 and TRBJ2-7, and TRBD1 aligns with 9 junction nucleotides. The CDR3: CASSGGQGRAYEQYF. At the DNA level, the sequence is TGTGCCAGCAGTGGGGGACAGGGCAGGGCCTACGAGCAGTACTTC. Beyond the CDR3, the reference TRBV2 and TRBJ2-7 genes provide the residues; the full variable domain reads: EPEVTQTPSHQVTQMGQEVILRCVPISNHLYFYWYRQILGQKVEFLVSFYNNEISEKSEIFDDQFSVERPDGSNFTLKIRSTKLEDSAMYFCASSGGQGRAYEQYFGPGTRLTVT.